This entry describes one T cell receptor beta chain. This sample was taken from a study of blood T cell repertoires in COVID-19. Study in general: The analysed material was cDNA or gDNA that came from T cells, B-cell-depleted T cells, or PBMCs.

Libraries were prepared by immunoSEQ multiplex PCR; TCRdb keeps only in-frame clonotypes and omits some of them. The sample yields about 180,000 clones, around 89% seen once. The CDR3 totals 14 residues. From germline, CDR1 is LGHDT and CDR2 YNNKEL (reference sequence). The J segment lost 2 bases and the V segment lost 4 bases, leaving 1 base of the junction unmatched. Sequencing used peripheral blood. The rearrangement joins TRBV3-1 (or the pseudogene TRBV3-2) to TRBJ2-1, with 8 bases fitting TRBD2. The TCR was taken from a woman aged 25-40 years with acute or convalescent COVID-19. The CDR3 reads CASSLAGTYNEQFF. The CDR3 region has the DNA TGTGCCAGCAGCCTAGCGGGGACCTACAATGAGCAGTTCTTC.